This T cell receptor beta chain stems from a study of CD8 T cells in Susac syndrome. The authors reverse transcribed roughly 0.5 to 1 ug RNA with random hexamers. TCR beta CDR3 was amplified by immunoSEQ multiplex PCR. This amplification extended across 54 Vbeta and 13 Jbeta segments. TCRdb itself ran the immunoSEQ multiplex PCR reads through MiXCR, one entry per CDR3 protein. Of some 99,000 distinct CDR3 sequences in the sample, around 95% are singletons; the top ten hold approximately 0.092%. CD8+ and CD4+ T cells from blood underwent TCR beta sequencing. The germline V and J ends were trimmed by 5 bases and 5 bases, with 16 bases remaining between them. This CDR3 comprises 15 residues. Germline V CDR1 and CDR2: SGHDT, YYEEEE.

The receptor comes from a human donor in good health. This chain connects TRBV5-6 to TRBJ2-2; TRBD2 might be the D (6 bases). Sequenced: CD4+ T cells from PBMCs. Here the CDR3 DNA reads TGTGCCAGCAGACCCGCTACTAGCTCTACCGGGGAGCTGTTTTTT. Protein sequence: CASRPATSSTGELFF.